This T cell receptor beta chain was sequenced in a study of CXCR3-negative and CXCR3-positive naive CD8 T cells. Broader study findings: Diversity in memory CD8+ cells fell much lower than the comparably high levels seen in both naive subsets. Partly lower CXCR3 expression followed cryopreservation, and most assays relied on fresh PBMCs. Naive CXCR3-negative cells resembled naive CXCR3-positive cells in TRBV-TRBJ usage; memory cells differed. CXCR3-positive naive cells carried more hydrophobic TRB CDR3s than CXCR3-negative naive cells did.

CDR1 and CDR2 from the germline V gene are SQVTM and ANQGSEA. The length of the CDR3 is 15 residues. In the case of this clonotype: Its cognate antigen is unknown.

The authors prepared UMI-labeled TRB cDNA libraries by 5' RACE. TCRdb re-called the 5' RACE reads; every CDR3 protein appears as one record, without DNA. The table for this sample gives tens of thousands of distinct CDR3 sequences. This clonotype originated in a human donor in good health. Some clones in this sample may be carry-over from other donors' samples. Input material: naive CXCR3+ CD8+ T cells from blood. Subset of the sample: CD45RO-CCR7+CD27+CD95- naive CD8+ T cells expressing CXCR3 (TNR3+). The J gene is TRBJ1-1, the V gene TRBV29-1; TCRdb returns TRBD1, unconfirmable since there is no DNA. The chain's CDR3 is CSVDPRTGMNTEAFF.